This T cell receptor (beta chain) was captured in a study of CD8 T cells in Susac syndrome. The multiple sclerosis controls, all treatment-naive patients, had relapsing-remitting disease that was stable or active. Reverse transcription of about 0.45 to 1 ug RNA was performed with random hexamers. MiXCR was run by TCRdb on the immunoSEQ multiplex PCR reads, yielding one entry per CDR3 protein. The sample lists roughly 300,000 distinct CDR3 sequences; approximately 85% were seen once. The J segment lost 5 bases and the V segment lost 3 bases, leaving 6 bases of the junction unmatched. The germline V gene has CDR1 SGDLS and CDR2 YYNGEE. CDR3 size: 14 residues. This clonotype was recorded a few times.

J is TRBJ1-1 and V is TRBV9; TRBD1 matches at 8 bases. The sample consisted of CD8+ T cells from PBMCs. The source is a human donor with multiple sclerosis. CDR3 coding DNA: TGTGCCAGCAGCGCCGGACAGGGAGGGACTGAAGCTTTCTTT. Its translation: CASSAGQGGTEAFF.